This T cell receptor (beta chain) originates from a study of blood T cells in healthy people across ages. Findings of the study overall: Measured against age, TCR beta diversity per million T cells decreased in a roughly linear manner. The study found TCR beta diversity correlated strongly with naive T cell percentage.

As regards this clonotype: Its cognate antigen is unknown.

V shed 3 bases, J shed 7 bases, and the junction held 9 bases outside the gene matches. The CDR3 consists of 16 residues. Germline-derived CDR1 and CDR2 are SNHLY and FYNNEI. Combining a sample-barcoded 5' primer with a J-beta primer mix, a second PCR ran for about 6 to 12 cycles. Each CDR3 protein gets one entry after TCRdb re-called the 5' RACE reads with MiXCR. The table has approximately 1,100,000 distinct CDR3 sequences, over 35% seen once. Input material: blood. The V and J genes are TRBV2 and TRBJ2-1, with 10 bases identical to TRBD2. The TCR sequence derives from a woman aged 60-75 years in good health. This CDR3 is CASSELLAGVRNEQFF. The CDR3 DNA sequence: TGTGCCAGCAGTGAGCTGCTAGCGGGAGTCCGGAATGAGCAGTTCTTC.